The next 6 T cell receptor beta chains were all read from a single sample in a study of blood T cell repertoires in COVID-19. Sequenced by immunoSEQ multiplex PCR; TCRdb stores in-frame clones only, minus some. The sample consists of about 150,000 clones, around 80% of them appearing once. The specimen was peripheral blood. The source is a human donor with acute or convalescent COVID-19. The donor label of this sample is uncertain.

This clone was seen once. The CDR3 is CASRLSQGTYEQYF. CDR3 bases: TGTGCCAGCAGACTTTCACAGGGTACCTACGAGCAGTACTTC. The chain links TRBV6-5 to TRBJ2-7, with D possibly being TRBD1 (6 bases). Germline V gene data show CDR1 as MNHEY and CDR2 as SVGAGI. This CDR3 has 14 amino acids. The V and J ends lost 6 bases and 2 bases respectively, with 14 bases between them.

This clone was counted only a few times. The chain links TRBV18 to TRBJ1-6; 8 bases map to TRBD1. CDR3 length: 16 residues. Germline V gene data show CDR1 as KGHSH and CDR2 as LQKENI. J gave up 9 bases and V 5 bases, and 12 bases lay outside the gene matches. CDR3 amino acids: CASSAGTGGGSSPLHF. The CDR3 DNA is TGTGCCAGCTCAGCCGGGACAGGAGGAGGGAGTTCACCCCTCCACTTT.

In this sample, this clone turned up a few times. This sequence joins TRBV30 and TRBJ1-3; no firm D call. The CDR3 is 14 residues long. Per germline, CDR1 GTSNPN and CDR2 SVGIG (reference sequence). V was clipped by 0 bases and J by 0 bases, with 6 bases between them. CDR3 bases: TGTGCCTGGAGTGTACTCGCCTCTGGAAACACCATATATTTT. Protein sequence: CAWSVLASGNTIYF.

The rearrangement links TRBV6-5 to TRBJ1-4; weak D call: TRBD1 (5 bases). Germline V gene data show CDR1 as MNHEY and CDR2 as SVGAGI. There are 15 residues in the CDR3. The V gene lost 0 bases and the J gene lost 7 bases, with 12 bases spanning the gap. CDR3 sequence (DNA): TGTGCCAGCAGTTACTCGTTCGTCAGGGCTGAAAAACTGTTTTTT. Translated: CASSYSFVRAEKLFF.

The chain links TRBV5-1 to TRBJ2-3; 14 bases align to TRBD2. V was pared by 0 bases and J by 3 bases, with 3 bases of the junction left unmatched. Germline V gene data show CDR1 as SGHRS and CDR2 as YFSETQ. The CDR3 consists of 17 residues. CDR3 region: CASSLAGTSGGTDTQYF. The DNA of the CDR3 is TGCGCCAGCAGCTTGGCTGGGACTAGCGGGGGTACAGATACGCAGTATTTT.

The sample holds a few counts of this clone. V is TRBV4-1 and J is TRBJ1-2; perhaps TRBD1 as D (5 bases). Germline CDR1 and CDR2: MGHRA and YSYEKL. The CDR3 consists of 15 residues. V was clipped by 0 bases and J by 5 bases, with 13 bases between them. The CDR3 sequence is CASSQDPRGSYGYTF. The CDR3 DNA reads TGCGCCAGCAGCCAAGATCCAAGGGGCTCGTATGGCTACACCTTC.